The 28 T cell receptor beta chains given below trace back to one sample, sequenced in a study of control samples from healthy donors and cancer patients. Sequenced by immunoSEQ multiplex PCR; TCRdb stores in-frame clones only, minus some. The table lists tens of thousands of clones, 88% of them singletons. Sequenced material: blood. The receptors shown here come from a woman between 65 and 79 years old in good health.

The V call is TRBV19, the J call TRBJ2-1; no clear D gene. Germline V gives CDR1 LNHDA, CDR2 SQIVND (reference sequence). The CDR3 spans 14 residues. V was trimmed by 3 bases and J by 5 bases, leaving 11 bases between them. CDR3 sequence reads: CASSIRTHNNEQFF. The CDR3 nucleotides read TGTGCCAGTAGTATCCGGACCCATAACAATGAGCAGTTCTTC.

The V gene is TRBV6-5, the J gene TRBJ1-1; TRBD1 matches at 10 bases. The CDR3 covers 14 residues. Germline CDR1 reads MNHEY; CDR2 reads SVGAGI. The V segment lost 8 bases and the J segment 5 bases; nucleotides outside the gene matches: 8. The CDR3 nucleotides are TGTGCCAGCCGCGGGACAGGGGTGAGAACTGAAGCTTTCTTT. Its translation: CASRGTGVRTEAFF.

V usage is TRBV11-2 and J usage is TRBJ2-7; 8 nucleotides agree with TRBD1. Germline CDR1 is SGHAT and CDR2 is FQNNGV. Trimming took 0 bases from V and 4 from J; bases not matched to a gene: 8. The CDR3 extends over 16 amino acids. The CDR3 here is CASSLEAVRGRYEQYF. CDR3 coding DNA: TGTGCCAGCAGCTTAGAAGCGGTCAGGGGGCGGTACGAGCAGTACTTC. Drawing the rest from reference TRBV11-2 and TRBJ2-7, the complete variable domain is EAGVAQSPRYKIIEKRQSVAFWCNPISGHATLYWYQQILGQGPKLLIQFQNNGVVDDSQLPKDRFSAERLKGVDSTLKIQPAKLEDSAVYLCASSLEAVRGRYEQYFGPGTRLTVT.

The rearrangement links TRBV7-8 to TRBJ2-3; 12 bases are a match to TRBD2. The V segment lost 5 bases and the J segment 5 bases; nucleotides outside the gene matches: 8. The CDR3 length is 16 residues. The germline V gene encodes CDR1 SGHVS and CDR2 FQNEAQ. CDR3 DNA: TGTGCCAGCAGCCCTAGACTAGCGGGAGAAGGAGATACGCAGTATTTT. It translates to CASSPRLAGEGDTQYF.

The chain joins TRBV5-1 to TRBJ1-1, with D perhaps matching TRBD1 (5 bases). Trimming took off 5 bases at V and 1 base at J, with 9 bases between the two ends. CDR1 is SGHRS, CDR2 YFSETQ, per germline. There are 13 residues in the CDR3. CDR3 region: CASRSGANTEAFF. Here the CDR3 DNA reads TGCGCCAGCAGATCCGGGGCGAACACTGAAGCTTTCTTT.

The chain recombines TRBV15 with TRBJ1-5; D gene unclear. The ends were cut back, 0 bases at V and 6 bases at J, with 6 bases in the middle. The CDR3 has 13 residues. CDR1 LNHNV and CDR2 YYDKDF come from the germline V gene (reference sequence). CDR3 region: CATSRDGFQPQHF. The CDR3, as DNA: TGTGCCACCAGCAGAGATGGGTTTCAGCCCCAGCATTTT.

V usage is TRBV6-6 and J usage is TRBJ1-1, with D possibly being TRBD1 (6 bases). Germline V gives CDR1 MNHNY, CDR2 SVGAGI (reference sequence). Trimming left V 6 bases short and J 1 base short, with 9 bases between. This CDR3 is 13 amino acids long. The CDR3 sequence: CASRGGQNTEAFF. DNA of the CDR3: TGTGCCAGCAGGGGGGGGCAGAACACTGAAGCTTTCTTT.

The chain has TRBV5-4 and TRBJ1-3; TRBD1 might be the D (5 bases). V was clipped by 1 base and J by 7 bases, with 21 bases between them. The CDR3 is 17 amino acids. Germline V lookup: CDR1 SGHNT, CDR2 YYREEE (reference sequence). The CDR3 bases are TGTGCCAGCAGCTTGCCTCCGGGACGGGGGGATCGGAACACCATATATTTT. It translates to CASSLPPGRGDRNTIYF.

The chain couples TRBV9 to TRBJ1-6; TRBD1 agrees at 10 bases. V lost 2 bases, J lost 10 bases, and 9 bases stayed unmatched. Germline V lookup: CDR1 SGDLS, CDR2 YYNGEE. The CDR3 sequence is 16 residues long. The CDR3 DNA reads as TGTGCCAGCAGCGTGAAACCCGGGACAGGGGACTCACCCCTCCACTTT. The encoded protein is CASSVKPGTGDSPLHF.

The rearrangement joins TRBV2 to TRBJ1-5, with D hard to call. The V end was cut by 7 bases, the J end by 3 bases, with 10 bases between. Germline CDR1 SNHLY, CDR2 FYNNEI. The CDR3 loop spans 13 amino acids. The CDR3 reads CASTYWDNQPQHF. The CDR3 region has the DNA TGTGCCAGCACTTACTGGGACAATCAGCCCCAGCATTTT.

The chain employs TRBV7-2 and TRBJ1-3; D is possibly TRBD1 (6 bases). The germline gives CDR1 SGHTA, CDR2 FQGNSA. CDR3 length: 15 amino acids. The V end was cut by 3 bases, the J end by 3 bases, with 12 bases between. The CDR3 spells CASSFRRTVGNTIYF. In DNA, the CDR3 is TGTGCCAGCAGCTTTAGACGGACAGTTGGAAACACCATATATTTT.

The V call is TRBV5-5, the J call TRBJ1-1, with TRBD1 identical over 7 bases. Germline V gene data show CDR1 as SGHKS and CDR2 as YYEKEE (reference sequence). After removal of 0 bases from V and 8 bases from J, the junction contained 4 bases not matched to a gene. This CDR3 comprises 13 residues. CDR3 sequence: CASSLEGQTEAFF. The CDR3 DNA follows: TGTGCCAGCAGCTTGGAGGGACAGACCGAAGCTTTCTTT.

The chain is built from TRBV12-3 or TRBV12-4 and TRBJ1-2; D is possibly TRBD1 (5 bases). This CDR3 is 13 amino acids long. V was trimmed by 5 bases and J by 5 bases, leaving 12 bases between them. The CDR3 is CASSITGYYGYTF. CDR3 bases: TGTGCCAGCAGTATTACAGGATATTATGGCTACACCTTC.

CDR3 sequence reads: CASSGLNNEQFF. In nucleotides, the CDR3 is TGTGCCAGCTCAGGGCTAAACAATGAGCAGTTCTTC. This chain uses TRBV18 with TRBJ2-1; D is undetermined. Germline assignment: CDR1 KGHSH and CDR2 LQKENI. This CDR3 comprises 12 residues. The ends were cut back, 5 bases at V and 5 bases at J, with 7 bases in the middle.

The V call is TRBV5-4, the J call TRBJ1-1; TRBD1 matches at 7 bases. V shed 2 bases and J 1 base; nucleotides not matched to a gene: 5. CDR1 and CDR2 from the germline V gene are SGHNT and YYREEE (reference sequence). The CDR3 sequence is 15 residues long. The CDR3 reads CASSFPTGRNTEAFF. The CDR3 DNA follows: TGTGCCAGCAGCTTCCCGACAGGGAGGAACACTGAAGCTTTCTTT.

The chain has TRBV3-1 (or the pseudogene TRBV3-2) and TRBJ1-2, with D possibly TRBD1 on 5 matching bases. Germline assignment: CDR1 LGHDT and CDR2 YNNKEL (reference sequence). The ends were cut back, 1 base at V and 3 bases at J, with 9 bases in the middle. CDR3 size: 14 residues. CDR3 DNA: TGTGCCAGCAGCCAAGCTATACAGGACTATGGCTACACCTTC. Protein: CASSQAIQDYGYTF.

The chain carries TRBV10-3 and TRBJ2-5; D unresolved. The CDR3 totals 14 residues. The germline V and J ends were trimmed by 3 bases and 2 bases, with 10 bases remaining between them. From germline, CDR1 is ENHRY and CDR2 SYGVKD. This chain's CDR3 is CAISDPAIQETQYF. The DNA for the CDR3 is TGTGCCATCAGTGATCCGGCCATTCAAGAGACCCAGTACTTC.

The chain has TRBV6-5 and TRBJ1-1; no reliable D call. V was clipped by 10 bases and J by 4 bases, with 16 bases between them. The CDR3 length is 13 residues. CDR1 and CDR2 (germline): MNHEY, SVGAGI. CDR3 amino acids: CATSEGPGTEAFF. DNA for the CDR3: TGTGCCACCTCGGAAGGGCCTGGCACTGAAGCTTTCTTT.

The chain combines TRBV7-8 with TRBJ2-7; a weak D match, TRBD2 (6 bases). Germline CDR1 and CDR2: SGHVS and FQNEAQ. This CDR3 has 14 amino acids. Trimming cost V 5 bases and J 3 bases, with 14 bases left between them. CDR3 sequence: CASSPAGSFYEQYF. The CDR3 region has the DNA TGTGCCAGCAGCCCAGCGGGCAGCTTCTACGAGCAGTACTTC.

The chain joins TRBV10-3 to TRBJ1-5; 8 bases agree with TRBD1. The V and J ends lost 11 bases and 5 bases, in that order; junction bases with no gene match: 11. The length of the CDR3 is 14 residues. Germline lookup yields CDR1 ENHRY and CDR2 SYGVKD. The CDR3 reads CASTRQQGDQPQHF. CDR3 DNA: TGTGCCTCCACGAGGCAACAGGGGGATCAGCCCCAGCATTTT.

The rearrangement links TRBV6-4 to TRBJ2-1; tentatively, D is TRBD1 (5 bases). The CDR3 is 14 residues long. The germline CDR1 and CDR2 sequences are MRHNA and SNTAGT. Trimming took off 3 bases at V and 8 bases at J, with 14 bases between the two ends. The CDR3 spells CASSEGIEGDEQFF. For the CDR3, the DNA is TGTGCCAGCAGTGAAGGTATCGAAGGGGATGAGCAGTTCTTC.

A few counts support this clone. V and J are TRBV11-2 and TRBJ2-7, with 7 bases aligning to TRBD1. The V segment lost 5 bases and the J segment 0 bases; nucleotides outside the gene matches: 4. The CDR3 length is 14 residues. Germline-derived CDR1 and CDR2 are SGHAT and FQNNGV. The CDR3 nucleotides read TGTGCCAGCAGCGCATACAGGGGCTCCTACGAGCAGTACTTC. Amino acid sequence: CASSAYRGSYEQYF.

The chain joins TRBV10-2 to TRBJ2-1, with D possibly matching TRBD2 (5 bases). V was pared by 2 bases and J by 4 bases, with 15 bases between. This CDR3 contains 16 residues. Germline loops: CDR1 WSHSY, CDR2 SAAADI. CDR3 coding DNA: TGCGCCAGCAGTGAGGCCGGGATTGGGTTGTACAATGAGCAGTTCTTC. Residues: CASSEAGIGLYNEQFF.

The chain is built from TRBV30 and TRBJ2-2, with TRBD1 as a possible D gene (5 bases). The CDR3 sequence is 15 residues long. V was clipped by 0 bases and J by 1 base, with 9 bases between them. Germline V CDR1 and CDR2: GTSNPN, SVGIG (reference sequence). CDR3 nucleotide sequence: TGTGCCTGGAGTGTAGGGGCCTGGAACACCGGGGAGCTGTTTTTT. Its translation: CAWSVGAWNTGELFF.

The genes are TRBV7-9 and TRBJ1-6; TRBD1 matches at 7 bases. In germline, CDR1 is SEHNR, CDR2 FQNEAQ (reference sequence). V lost 5 bases to trimming and J lost 1 base; unmatched junction nucleotides: 5. This CDR3 has 16 residues. CDR3 nucleotides: TGTGCCAGCAGCAAAACAGGGGCGTCCTATAATTCACCCCTCCACTTT. Amino acid sequence: CASSKTGASYNSPLHF.

The chain employs TRBV9 and TRBJ1-3; D gene uncertain. Germline assignment: CDR1 SGDLS and CDR2 YYNGEE. V shed 0 bases and J shed 2 bases, with 9 bases lying between them. The length of the CDR3 is 15 residues. The CDR3 reads CASSVGTGAGNTIYF. CDR3 in DNA: TGTGCCAGCAGCGTAGGGACCGGGGCTGGAAACACCATATATTTT.

The CDR3: CASSHGGPPNTGELFF. The CDR3, as DNA: TGTGCCAGCAGCCACGGGGGACCCCCGAACACCGGGGAGCTGTTTTTT. The chain recombines TRBV7-2 with TRBJ2-2; maybe TRBD2 (6 bases). The germline V gene has CDR1 SGHTA and CDR2 FQGNSA. The CDR3 is 16 residues long. Trimming removed 5 bases from V and 0 bases from J, with 13 bases in between.

The V and J genes are TRBV5-5 and TRBJ2-2, with 10 bases identical to TRBD2. The trim removed 2 bases at V and 4 bases at J, leaving 2 bases unmatched. CDR3 length: 15 amino acids. Germline loops: CDR1 SGHKS, CDR2 YYEKEE (reference sequence). CDR3 amino acids: CASSFLAGATGELFF. In DNA form, the CDR3 reads TGTGCCAGCAGCTTTCTAGCGGGAGCCACCGGGGAGCTGTTTTTT.